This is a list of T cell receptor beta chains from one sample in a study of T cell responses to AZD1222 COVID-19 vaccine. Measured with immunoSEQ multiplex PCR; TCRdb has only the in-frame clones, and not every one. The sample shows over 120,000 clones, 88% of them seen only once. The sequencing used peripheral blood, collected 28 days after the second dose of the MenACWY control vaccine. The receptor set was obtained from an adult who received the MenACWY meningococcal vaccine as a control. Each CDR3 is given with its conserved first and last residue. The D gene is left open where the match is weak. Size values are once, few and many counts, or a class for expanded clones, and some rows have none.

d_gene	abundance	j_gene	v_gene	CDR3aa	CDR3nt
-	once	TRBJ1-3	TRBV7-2	CASSFLGQGNTIYF	TGTGCCAGCAGCTTTCTGGGGCAGGGAAACACCATATATTTT
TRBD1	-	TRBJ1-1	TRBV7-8	CASSLVTGGSTEAFF	TGTGCCAGCAGCTTAGTAACAGGGGGCTCCACTGAAGCTTTCTTT
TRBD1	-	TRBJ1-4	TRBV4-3	CASSRGQGARTNEKLFF	TGCGCCAGCAGCCGGGGACAGGGGGCGCGAACTAATGAAAAACTGTTTTTT
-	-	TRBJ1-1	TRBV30	CAWRWGQTTEAFF	TGTGCCTGGAGATGGGGGCAGACCACTGAAGCTTTCTTT
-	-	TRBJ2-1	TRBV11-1	CASSLGGYSYNEQFF	TGTGCCAGCAGCTTAGGGGGGTATTCCTACAATGAGCAGTTCTTC
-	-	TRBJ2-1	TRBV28	CASSSPLGQPYNEQFF	TGTGCCAGCAGTTCCCCTCTTGGACAGCCCTACAATGAGCAGTTCTTC
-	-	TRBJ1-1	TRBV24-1	CATSDFGGTEAFF	TGTGCCACCAGTGATTTTGGGGGTACTGAAGCTTTCTTT
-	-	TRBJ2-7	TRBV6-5	CASSFSAEGSAYEQYF	TGTGCCAGCAGTTTTAGCGCAGAGGGGTCCGCCTACGAGCAGTACTTC
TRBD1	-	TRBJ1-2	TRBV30	CAWRPGQGRYYGYTF	TGTGCCTGGAGGCCGGGACAGGGGCGTTACTATGGCTACACCTTC
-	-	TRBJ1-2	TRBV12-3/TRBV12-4	CASSYNYGYTF	TGTGCCAGCAGTTATAACTATGGCTACACCTTC
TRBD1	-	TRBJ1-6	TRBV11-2	CASSSTGALNSPLHF	TGTGCCAGCAGCTCCACAGGGGCCTTAAATTCACCCCTCCACTTT
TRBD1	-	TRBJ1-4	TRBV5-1	CASSLAGQGDEKLFF	TGCGCCAGCAGCTTGGCAGGGCAGGGGGACGAAAAACTGTTTTTT
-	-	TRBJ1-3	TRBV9	CASSGDVNSGNTIYF	TGTGCCAGCAGCGGTGACGTAAACTCTGGAAACACCATATATTTT
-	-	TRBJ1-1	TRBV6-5	CASRGFNTEAFF	TGTGCCAGCAGAGGCTTTAACACTGAAGCTTTCTTT
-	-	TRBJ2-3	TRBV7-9	CASSFTGLDTQYF	TGTGCCAGCAGCTTCACAGGGTTGGATACGCAGTATTTT
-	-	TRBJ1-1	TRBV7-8	CASSPGGNTEAFF	TGTGCCAGCAGCCCTGGAGGGAACACTGAAGCTTTCTTT
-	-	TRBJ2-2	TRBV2	CASKGIRGPAGELFF	TGTGCCAGCAAAGGTATTAGGGGACCGGCCGGGGAGCTGTTTTTT
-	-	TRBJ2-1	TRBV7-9	CASRFTASAEQFF	TGTGCCAGCAGATTTACCGCATCCGCTGAGCAGTTCTTC
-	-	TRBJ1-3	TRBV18	CASSAGAGSGNTIYF	TGTGCCAGCTCAGCAGGGGCCGGCTCTGGAAACACCATATATTTT
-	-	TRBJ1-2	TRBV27	CASSPPGRSGYGYTF	TGTGCCAGCAGCCCACCGGGACGGAGCGGGTATGGCTACACCTTC
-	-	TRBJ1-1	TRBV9	CASSVGPSNTEAFF	TGTGCCAGCAGCGTCGGACCGTCGAACACTGAAGCTTTCTTT
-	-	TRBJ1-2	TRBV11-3	CASSLDTRGYTF	TGTGCCAGCAGCTTAGATACTCGAGGCTACACCTTC
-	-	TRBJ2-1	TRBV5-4	CASSTDLSSYNEQFF	TGTGCCAGCAGCACGGACCTTAGCTCCTACAATGAGCAGTTCTTC
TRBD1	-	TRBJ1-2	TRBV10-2	CASSGGQGTYGYTF	TGCGCCAGCAGTGGGGGACAGGGAACCTATGGCTACACCTTC
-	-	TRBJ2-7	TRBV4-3	CASSQGGSTYEQYF	TGCGCCAGCAGCCAAGGGGGATCTACCTACGAGCAGTACTTC
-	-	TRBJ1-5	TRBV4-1	CASSQDNYQPQHF	TGCGCCAGCAGCCAAGATAACTATCAGCCCCAGCATTTT
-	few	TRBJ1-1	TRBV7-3	CASSLGQNTEAFF	TGTGCCAGCAGCTTAGGGCAGAACACTGAAGCTTTCTTT
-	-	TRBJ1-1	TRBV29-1	CSAQGYTEAFF	TGCAGCGCCCAGGGGTACACTGAAGCTTTCTTT
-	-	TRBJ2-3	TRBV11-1	CASSLFPSDTQYF	TGTGCCAGCAGCTTATTCCCCTCAGATACGCAGTATTTT
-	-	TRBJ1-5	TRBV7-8	CASSLEEIYQPQHF	TGTGCCAGCAGCTTAGAGGAGATTTATCAGCCCCAGCATTTT
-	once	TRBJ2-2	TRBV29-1	CSVEEGGTGELFF	TGCAGCGTTGAAGAGGGGGGTACCGGGGAGCTGTTTTTT